This TCR beta chain was documented in a study of patients and donors after allogeneic stem cell transplantation. V shed 4 bases and J shed 2 bases, with 13 bases lying between them. From germline, CDR1 is SGHKS and CDR2 YYEKEE (reference sequence). The CDR3 loop spans 14 amino acids. TCRdb re-analysed the RT-PCR reads in MiXCR, keeping a single row per CDR3 protein. The sample has around 200,000 distinct CDR3 sequences, around two fifths seen once. V usage is TRBV5-5 and J usage is TRBJ2-7, with D uncertain. The clonotype originates from a human donor who was either an allogeneic HSCT recipient or a stem cell or donor lymphocyte infusion donor (not recorded which). It is not recorded whose cells these are; they may come from a transplant donor. The sample taken for sequencing was blood, either unsorted or a sorted T cell fraction (not recorded which). CDR3 sequence reads: CASSGWSSPYEQYF. For the CDR3, the DNA is TGTGCCAGCAGCGGGTGGTCATCCCCCTACGAGCAGTACTTC.